The clone carrying this T cell receptor (beta chain) was counted many times. One entry per CDR3 protein results from TCRdb running MiXCR on the RT-PCR reads. The sample holds roughly 250,000 distinct CDR3 sequences, approximately 14% seen once. These data come from a study of patients and donors after allogeneic stem cell transplantation. The specimen sequenced was blood, either unsorted or a sorted T cell fraction (not recorded which). The source of this sequence is a human donor who was either an allogeneic HSCT recipient or a stem cell or donor lymphocyte infusion donor (not recorded which). It is not recorded whose cells these are; they may come from a transplant donor.

CDR3 amino acids: CASSFRGAGNTEAFF. CDR3 sequence (DNA): TGTGCCAGCAGCTTCAGGGGTGCGGGGAACACTGAAGCTTTCTTT. J is TRBJ1-1 and V is TRBV5-6; TRBD1 might be the D (6 bases). The length of the CDR3 is 15 residues. CDR1 is SGHDT, CDR2 YYEEEE, per germline. V was trimmed by 2 bases and J by 1 base, leaving 12 bases between them.